These 14 T cell receptor beta chains were sequenced from one sample in a study of CD8 T cells in ankylosing spondylitis. TCRdb called the 5' RACE reads again in MiXCR, with one record for every CDR3 protein. This table has almost 250,000 distinct CDR3 sequences, roughly 32% appearing once. The sample taken for sequencing was blood, either unsorted or a sorted T cell fraction (not recorded which). Receptors originate from a male donor with ankylosing spondylitis or in good health (not recorded which).

The J gene is TRBJ2-7, the V gene TRBV20-1; D not certain. The CDR3 totals 13 residues. Germline V lookup: CDR1 DFQATT, CDR2 SNEGSKA (reference sequence). V was trimmed by 1 base and J by 2 bases, leaving 9 bases between them. CDR3 loop: CSARVIATYEQYF. DNA of the CDR3: TGCAGTGCTAGAGTCATAGCAACCTACGAGCAGTACTTC.

The V and J genes are TRBV5-6 and TRBJ2-3; D is ambiguous. The germline gives CDR1 SGHDT, CDR2 YYEEEE. The CDR3 is 14 amino acids. V shed 2 bases and J shed 3 bases, with 10 bases lying between them. CDR3 nucleotide sequence: TGTGCCAGCAGCTTCGGAAGAGAGACAGATACGCAGTATTTT. Protein sequence: CASSFGRETDTQYF. Together with reference TRBV5-6 and TRBJ2-3, the CDR3 gives the full variable domain: DAGVTQSPTHLIKTRGQQVTLRCSPKSGHDTVSWYQQALGQGPQFIFQYYEEEERQRGNFPDRFSGHQFPNYSSELNVNALLLGDSALYLCASSFGRETDTQYFGPGTRLTVL.

The CDR3 sequence: CASSRKASGYNEQFF. The CDR3 bases are TGTGCCAGCAGCCGTAAGGCTAGCGGATACAATGAGCAGTTCTTC. The chain has TRBV3-1 and TRBJ2-1, with 7 positions matching TRBD2. This CDR3 is built from 15 residues. In germline, CDR1 is LGHDT, CDR2 YNNKEL (reference sequence). Trimming took 4 bases from V and 4 from J; bases not matched to a gene: 7.

This clonotype was counted at least ten times. This chain joins TRBV20-1 and TRBJ2-1; TRBD2 aligns across 7 bases. After removal of 6 bases from V and 5 bases from J, the junction contained 13 bases not matched to a gene. The CDR3 covers 15 residues. Per the germline V gene, CDR1 is DFQATT and CDR2 is SNEGSKA (reference sequence). CDR3 sequence: CSAPIYRDYDNEQFF. Here the CDR3 DNA reads TGCAGTGCCCCAATCTACCGGGACTATGACAATGAGCAGTTCTTC.

V and J are TRBV12-3 or TRBV12-4 and TRBJ2-7; 11 bases align to TRBD1. The junction had 8 bases not matched to a gene; V was cut back by 6 bases and J by 4 bases. The CDR3 totals 15 residues. CDR3 sequence (DNA): TGTGCCAGCAGCCGTGGACAGGGGGCTTTTTACGAGCAGTACTTC. This encodes CASSRGQGAFYEQYF.

This clonotype was counted between two and nine times. The chain is built from TRBV20-1 and TRBJ1-1; D perhaps matches TRBD1 (5 bases). The V and J ends lost 0 bases and 6 bases respectively, with 14 bases between them. CDR1 and CDR2 from the germline V gene are DFQATT and SNEGSKA (reference sequence). This CDR3 is 14 amino acids long. The DNA of the CDR3 is TGCAGTGCTAGAGAGGGGGAAGTCTTCTCTGAAGCTTTCTTT. Protein product: CSAREGEVFSEAFF.

This clonotype was picked up a small number of times. CDR3 nucleotides: TGTGCCAGCAGTTACTCGAGGGACCCAGATACGCAGTATTTT. It is translated as CASSYSRDPDTQYF. V and J are TRBV6-5 and TRBJ2-3, with D perhaps being TRBD1 or TRBD2 (5 bases each). The CDR3 consists of 14 residues. The V end was cut by 0 bases, the J end by 4 bases, with 8 bases between. Germline V CDR1 and CDR2: MNHEY, SVGAGI.

This clonotype was observed a few times. The chain carries TRBV20-1 and TRBJ1-4, with D possibly being TRBD1 (5 bases). CDR3 length equals 15 residues. V dropped 6 bases and J dropped 4 bases, with 18 bases sitting between them. Germline V gives CDR1 DFQATT, CDR2 SNEGSKA (reference sequence). The CDR3 nucleotides are TGCAGTGCAAAAGATTTACAGGAAATTAATGAAAAACTGTTTTTT. Amino acids: CSAKDLQEINEKLFF.

This clonotype was counted only a few times. CDR3 in amino acids: CSARDRQAYEQYF. The CDR3 nucleotides read TGCAGTGCTAGAGATCGCCAAGCCTACGAGCAGTACTTC. The chain couples TRBV20-1 to TRBJ2-7; unclear D gene. Trimming took 0 bases from V and 2 from J, leaving 8 bases between them. Germline CDR1 DFQATT, CDR2 SNEGSKA (reference sequence). This CDR3 contains 13 residues.

In nucleotides, the CDR3 is TGTGCCAGCAGTTTTAACAGCCAGGGTGACCAGTACTTC. Encoded protein: CASSFNSQGDQYF. This chain joins TRBV12-3 or TRBV12-4 and TRBJ2-7, with D perhaps matching TRBD1 (5 bases). V gave up 3 bases and J gave up 10 bases, with 16 bases separating them. This CDR3 comprises 13 residues.

This clonotype appeared once. The chain has TRBV20-1 and TRBJ1-1, with TRBD1 matching 7 bases. The CDR3 has 13 residues. Germline lookup yields CDR1 DFQATT and CDR2 SNEGSKA (reference sequence). V dropped 7 bases and J dropped 3; count of bases not matched to a gene: 8. The CDR3 region is CSVVQGIDTEAFF. CDR3 sequence (DNA): TGCAGTGTCGTACAGGGGATTGACACTGAAGCTTTCTTT.

The chain is built from TRBV6-5 and TRBJ2-1; 9 bases line up with TRBD2. CDR1 is MNHEY and CDR2 is SVGAGI in the germline V gene. The CDR3 sequence is 16 residues long. V shed 4 bases and J 5 bases; nucleotides not matched to a gene: 9. The CDR3 coding sequence is TGTGCCAGCAGTTCCGTGCTAGCGGGGCGGCACAATGAGCAGTTCTTC. Residues: CASSSVLAGRHNEQFF.

V usage is TRBV3-1 and J usage is TRBJ1-1; TRBD1 matches 8 bases. The germline V gene has CDR1 LGHDT and CDR2 YNNKEL (reference sequence). After removal of 4 bases from V and 0 bases from J, the junction contained 7 bases not matched to a gene. CDR3 length: 16 amino acids. The CDR3 is CASSPRDRMMNTEAFF. In DNA form, the CDR3 reads TGTGCCAGCAGCCCCAGGGACAGGATGATGAACACTGAAGCTTTCTTT.

The chain is built from TRBV5-1 and TRBJ2-3; 11 bases match TRBD2. The CDR3 contains 16 residues. Germline V lookup: CDR1 SGHRS, CDR2 YFSETQ. After removal of 4 bases from V and 4 bases from J, the junction contained 8 bases not matched to a gene. The chain's CDR3 is CASSTIAGGLSDTQYF. In DNA form, the CDR3 reads TGCGCCAGCAGCACGATAGCGGGGGGGCTGTCAGATACGCAGTATTTT.